The 27 T cell receptor beta chains below come from one sample, sequenced in a study of somatic mutations in cytotoxic T cells in rheumatoid arthritis. Libraries were prepared by immunoSEQ multiplex PCR; TCRdb keeps only in-frame clonotypes and omits some of them. The table lists approximately 20,000 clones, more than 65% of them singletons. Sequencing was carried out using CD8+ T cells sorted from blood. These receptors all come from a woman between 50 and 59 years old in good health.

This sequence joins TRBV29-1 and TRBJ2-3; D unclear. CDR3 length: 13 residues. V shed 3 bases and J shed 2 bases, with 9 bases lying between them. Germline V gene lookup returns CDR1 SQVTM and CDR2 ANQGSEA. The CDR3 here is CSVEGQATDTQYF. The CDR3 DNA reads TGCAGCGTTGAGGGTCAGGCCACAGATACGCAGTATTTT.

V is TRBV5-4 and J is TRBJ2-2, with unresolved D. The V end was cut by 2 bases, the J end by 2 bases, with 1 base between. This CDR3 comprises 12 residues. CDR1 is SGHNT, CDR2 YYREEE, per germline (reference sequence). The CDR3 region is CASSFNTGELFF. The CDR3 DNA reads as TGTGCCAGCAGCTTTAACACCGGGGAGCTGTTTTTT.

The V and J genes are TRBV5-6 and TRBJ2-7; 11 nucleotides agree with TRBD1. Germline CDR1 is SGHDT and CDR2 is YYEEEE. CDR3 length: 14 residues. Losses at the gene ends were 2 bases for V and 5 bases for J; bases not matched to a gene: 3. The DNA for the CDR3 is TGTGCCAGCAGCTTTGGGACAGGGGGAAACGAGCAGTACTTC. Translation gives CASSFGTGGNEQYF. The full variable domain, in which reference TRBV5-6 and TRBJ2-7 provide the parts outside the CDR3, is DAGVTQSPTHLIKTRGQQVTLRCSPKSGHDTVSWYQQALGQGPQFIFQYYEEEERQRGNFPDRFSGHQFPNYSSELNVNALLLGDSALYLCASSFGTGGNEQYFGPGTRLTVT.

The V gene is TRBV30, the J gene TRBJ2-7; weak D call: TRBD1 (5 bases). The germline V gene encodes CDR1 GTSNPN and CDR2 SVGIG (reference sequence). CDR3 length equals 13 residues. Trimming removed 4 bases from V and 4 bases from J, with 14 bases in between. CDR3 sequence: CAWTIDDSYEQYF. CDR3 coding DNA: TGTGCCTGGACCATCGACGACAGTTACGAGCAGTACTTC.

The chain couples TRBV4-1 to TRBJ2-3; 8 positions agree with TRBD1. The CDR3 loop spans 18 amino acids. CDR1 MGHRA and CDR2 YSYEKL come from the germline V gene. V shed 0 bases, J shed 2 bases, and the junction held 10 bases outside the gene matches. Written as DNA, the CDR3 is TGCGCCAGCAGCCAAGAAGGTCTGGGACAGGTAATCACAGATACGCAGTATTTT. As protein: CASSQEGLGQVITDTQYF.

The chain couples TRBV7-8 to TRBJ2-1, with 7 bases aligning to TRBD1. The V gene end was trimmed by 5 bases and the J gene end by 7 bases; junction bases not matched to a gene: 8. Germline assignment: CDR1 SGHVS and CDR2 FQNEAQ. The length of the CDR3 is 14 residues. As DNA, the CDR3 is TGTGCCAGCAGCCGAACGACAGGGTCGAATGAGCAGTTCTTC. Protein: CASSRTTGSNEQFF.

This clone appeared once. The V call is TRBV9, the J call TRBJ1-1; no clear D gene. The CDR3 is made up of 13 amino acids. From germline, CDR1 is SGDLS and CDR2 YYNGEE. The V end was cut by 0 bases, the J end by 11 bases, with 14 bases between. The CDR3 nucleotides are TGTGCCAGCAGCGTAGAGCCGGGTCCCGGCGCTTTCTTT. As protein: CASSVEPGPGAFF.

The rearrangement uses TRBV11-2 and TRBJ2-7; D is unclear. Germline CDR1 and CDR2: SGHAT and FQNNGV. V was cut by 1 base and J by 3 bases, with 10 bases left in between. The CDR3 has 14 amino acids. DNA of the CDR3: TGTGCCAGCAGCTTAGTTTTTGGTGACTACGAGCAGTACTTC. It specifies CASSLVFGDYEQYF.

The chain uses TRBV9 and TRBJ2-5; tentative D call: TRBD1 (5 bases). CDR1 and CDR2 (germline): SGDLS, YYNGEE. Trimming shortened V by 0 bases and J by 3 bases, and 6 bases separated the two germline ends. The length of the CDR3 is 13 residues. This CDR3 is CASSVGREETQYF. In nucleotides, the CDR3 is TGTGCCAGCAGCGTAGGCAGGGAAGAGACCCAGTACTTC.

V usage is TRBV9 and J usage is TRBJ2-3, with D hard to call. The length of the CDR3 is 11 residues. Germline values: CDR1 SGDLS, CDR2 YYNGEE. V shed 3 bases and J shed 3 bases, with 2 bases lying between them. The CDR3: CASSATDTQYF. CDR3 sequence (DNA): TGTGCCAGCAGCGCTACAGATACGCAGTATTTT. Complete variable domain (other parts from reference TRBV9 and TRBJ2-3): DSGVTQTPKHLITATGQRVTLRCSPRSGDLSVYWYQQSLDQGLQFLIQYYNGEERAKGNILERFSAQQFPDLHSELNLSSLELGDSALYFCASSATDTQYFGPGTRLTVL.

The chain carries TRBV12-5 and TRBJ2-5; 7 nucleotides match TRBD2. Looked up from germline, CDR1 is LGHNT and CDR2 is FRNRAP. The J segment lost 5 bases and the V segment lost 6 bases, leaving 9 bases of the junction unmatched. This CDR3 is built from 14 residues. The CDR3 bases are TGTGCTAGTGGCCAAAAGGGAGGGTACGAGACCCAGTACTTC. It yields the protein CASGQKGGYETQYF.

The chain links TRBV5-8 to TRBJ2-3, with D tentatively TRBD1 or TRBD2 (5 bases each). The ends were cut back, 3 bases at V and 0 bases at J, with 11 bases in the middle. Germline CDR1 is SGHTS and CDR2 is YDEGEE. The CDR3 runs 15 residues. CDR3 region: CASSSGTASTDTQYF. CDR3 nucleotides: TGTGCCAGCAGCTCAGGGACGGCTAGCACAGATACGCAGTATTTT.

The sample holds one count of this clone. The chain couples TRBV29-1 to TRBJ2-3; unclear D gene. Trimming removed 7 bases at V and 1 base at J, with 12 bases between. The CDR3 sequence is 13 residues long. The V gene's germline CDR1 is SQVTM and CDR2 ANQGSEA. The CDR3 DNA reads TGCAGCGCCGCGGTAACCGGCACAGATACGCAGTATTTT. Translated: CSAAVTGTDTQYF.

The genes are TRBV6-6 and TRBJ2-1; weak D call: TRBD2 (5 bases). Trimming removed 2 bases from V and 4 bases from J, with 12 bases in between. The CDR3 contains 15 residues. Germline values: CDR1 MNHNY, CDR2 SVGAGI (reference sequence). The CDR3 DNA reads TGTGCCAGCAGTTACAGCAGCGAGGGATACAATGAGCAGTTCTTC. Amino acids: CASSYSSEGYNEQFF.

V usage is TRBV7-9 and J usage is TRBJ2-4; 8 bases agree with TRBD2. V trimming: 5 bases; J trimming: 2 bases; junction bases outside the gene matches: 5. This CDR3 is built from 15 residues. The germline V gene encodes CDR1 SEHNR and CDR2 FQNEAQ (reference sequence). CDR3 amino acids: CASSPREGTKNIQYF. For the CDR3, the DNA is TGTGCCAGCAGCCCCCGGGAGGGAACCAAAAACATTCAGTACTTC.

This rearrangement joins TRBV11-2 to TRBJ2-7, with TRBD2 as a possible D gene (5 bases). Deletions cut 3 bases from V and 2 bases from J, with 14 bases between. This CDR3 region has 15 residues. Germline V lookup: CDR1 SGHAT, CDR2 FQNNGV. This chain's CDR3 is CASSFGSGVTYEQYF. CDR3 bases: TGTGCCAGCAGCTTCGGATCCGGGGTCACCTACGAGCAGTACTTC.

V and J are TRBV25-1 and TRBJ1-3, with D unresolved. The germline V gene has CDR1 MGHDK and CDR2 SYGVNS. V lost 10 bases, J lost 5 bases, and 18 bases lay in between. This CDR3 spans 14 amino acids. The CDR3, as DNA: TGTGCCACCTCACGCGGGAGCGTTAGAAACACCATATATTTT. This translates into CATSRGSVRNTIYF. Full variable domain (remainder filled in from reference TRBV25-1 and TRBJ1-3): EADIYQTPRYLVIGTGKKITLECSQTMGHDKMYWYQQDPGMELHLIHYSYGVNSTEKGDLSSESTVSRIRTEHFPLTLESARPSHTSQYLCATSRGSVRNTIYFGEGSWLTVV.

V and J are TRBV2 and TRBJ1-2; D is undetermined. The length of the CDR3 is 16 residues. V lost 4 bases and J lost 4, with 19 bases in between. The germline V gene encodes CDR1 SNHLY and CDR2 FYNNEI. CDR3 region: CASSAVPPPSSYGYTF. The CDR3 DNA is TGTGCCAGCAGTGCCGTCCCTCCCCCAAGTTCCTATGGCTACACCTTC.

This clone is a singleton in its sample. An end of the junction does not agree with germline; a read error may underlie this. The V call is TRBV5-5, the J call TRBJ1-1; D is ambiguous. This CDR3 is built from 16 residues. Looked up from germline, CDR1 is SGHKS and CDR2 is YYEKEE (reference sequence). The CDR3 nucleotides read TGTGCCAGCAGATACGCCCCAGGAAGTCTGAATACTGAAGCTTTCTTT. This sequence encodes CASRYAPGSLNTEAFF.

CDR3 loop: CASSQEGAGQPQHF. The CDR3 DNA reads as TGCGCCAGCAGCCAAGAAGGGGCCGGTCAGCCCCAGCATTTT. The chain links TRBV4-1 to TRBJ1-5, with a tentative D call TRBD1 (5 bases). The V gene's germline CDR1 is MGHRA and CDR2 YSYEKL. This CDR3 is built from 14 residues. V was clipped by 0 bases and J by 6 bases, with 9 bases between them.

This chain connects TRBV6-5 to TRBJ2-7; TRBD2 might be the D (6 bases). V gave up 0 bases and J gave up 3 bases, with 15 bases separating them. This CDR3 has 16 residues. Germline V CDR1 and CDR2: MNHEY, SVGAGI. CDR3 coding DNA: TGTGCCAGCAGTTACTCGAGTACCAGGGAGGACTACGAGCAGTACTTC. Protein: CASSYSSTREDYEQYF.

This chain uses TRBV6-5 with TRBJ2-7; either TRBD1 or TRBD2 may fit D (6 bases each). Germline V gene lookup returns CDR1 MNHEY and CDR2 SVGAGI. V shed 6 bases and J shed 5 bases, with 14 bases lying between them. CDR3 length equals 13 residues. The CDR3 loop is CASRSTGADEQYF. CDR3 sequence (DNA): TGTGCCAGCAGAAGCACGGGGGCGGACGAGCAGTACTTC.

The gene calls are TRBV6-1 and TRBJ2-3, with 7 bases that match TRBD1. J lost 5 bases, V lost 3 bases, and 5 bases had no gene match. Germline V gene sequence: CDR1 MNHNS, CDR2 SASEGT. This CDR3 comprises 14 residues. The CDR3 reads CASSDRGQEDTQYF. The DNA of the CDR3 is TGTGCCAGCAGTGATAGGGGGCAAGAAGATACGCAGTATTTT.

This rearrangement joins TRBV7-9 to TRBJ2-7, with no clear D. The germline V gene encodes CDR1 SEHNR and CDR2 FQNEAQ (reference sequence). The CDR3 consists of 14 residues. V was pared by 1 base and J by 2 bases, with 9 bases between. The CDR3 coding sequence is TGTGCCAGCAGCTTAGGGTTAGGAGCCTACGAGCAGTACTTC. Translating it yields CASSLGLGAYEQYF.

The chain couples TRBV7-9 to TRBJ2-3; D is unclear. This CDR3 is 12 amino acids long. CDR1 is SEHNR, CDR2 FQNEAQ, per germline (reference sequence). Between the trimmed V and J ends, which lost 5 bases and 6 bases, there was a span of 9 bases. CDR3 nucleotide sequence: TGTGCCAGCAGCGAATTGTCCGATACGCAGTATTTT. Translated: CASSELSDTQYF.

By sample share, this clone is large. Additional DNA sequences in this sample encode the identical CDR3. The chain employs TRBV4-1 and TRBJ2-7; 7 nucleotides align to TRBD1. This CDR3 is built from 15 residues. J was trimmed by 2 bases and V by 0 bases; bases with no gene match: 4. CDR1 and CDR2 from the germline V gene are MGHRA and YSYEKL. CDR3 sequence reads: CASSQERTGTYEQYF. CDR3 sequence (DNA): TGCGCCAGCAGCCAAGAACGGACAGGAACCTACGAGCAGTACTTC.

The chain couples TRBV27 to TRBJ2-7; D possibly corresponds to TRBD1 (5 bases). This CDR3 is 14 amino acids long. The V and J ends lost 9 bases and 2 bases respectively, with 17 bases between them. CDR1 MNHEY and CDR2 SMNVEV come from the germline V gene (reference sequence). The DNA for the CDR3 is TGTGCCAGTGGTTTTAAGGACACGACCTACGAGCAGTACTTC. Encoded protein: CASGFKDTTYEQYF.